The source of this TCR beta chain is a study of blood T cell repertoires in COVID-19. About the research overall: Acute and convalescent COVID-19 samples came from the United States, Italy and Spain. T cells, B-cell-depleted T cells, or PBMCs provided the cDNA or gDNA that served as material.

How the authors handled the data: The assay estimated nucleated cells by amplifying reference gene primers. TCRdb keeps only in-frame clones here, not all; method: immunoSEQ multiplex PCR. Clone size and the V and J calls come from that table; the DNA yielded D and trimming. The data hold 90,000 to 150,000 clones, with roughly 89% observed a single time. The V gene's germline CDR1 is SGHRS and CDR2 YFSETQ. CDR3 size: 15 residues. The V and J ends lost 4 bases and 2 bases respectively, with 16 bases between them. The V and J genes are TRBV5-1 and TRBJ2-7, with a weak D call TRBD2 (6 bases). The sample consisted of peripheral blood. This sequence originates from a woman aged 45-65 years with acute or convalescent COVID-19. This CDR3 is CASSRSGLDAYEQYF. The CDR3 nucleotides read TGCGCCAGCAGCAGGTCGGGACTCGATGCCTACGAGCAGTACTTC.